These 6 T cell receptor beta chains originate from one sample sequenced in a study of blood T cell repertoires in COVID-19 (dated by TCRdb to about 2020). Libraries were prepared through the immunoSEQ multiplex PCR assay. TCRdb mirrors the immuneACCESS table, restricted to in-frame sequences. Some clones are absent from its copies; in checked studies, under half trace to an unresolved V gene, and the reason for the others is unknown. The sample table holds around 150,000 clones, of which 90% to 95% were seen once. The ten most abundant clones make up about 5% of the sample. The sequenced material came from peripheral blood. The receptors shown here come from a woman in her fifties or sixties with acute or convalescent COVID-19.

This chain joins TRBV2 and TRBJ2-1; weak D call: TRBD1 (6 bases). CDR1 is SNHLY, CDR2 FYNNEI, per germline. Trimming removed 6 bases at V and 1 base at J, with 7 bases between. The length of the CDR3 is 13 residues. The CDR3 DNA is TGTGCCAGCAGCGGACAGTCCTACAATGAGCAGTTCTTC. It encodes CASSGQSYNEQFF.

The rearrangement links TRBV6-5 to TRBJ1-3; tentatively, D is TRBD1 (6 bases). The germline CDR1 and CDR2 sequences are MNHEY and SVGAGI. V was shortened by 6 bases and J by 0 bases, with 9 bases between the two germline ends. This CDR3 spans 14 amino acids. The CDR3 is CASRVRGSGNTIYF. The CDR3 nucleotides read TGTGCCAGCAGGGTCAGGGGCTCTGGAAACACCATATATTTT.

This chain uses TRBV18 with TRBJ1-2; 7 nucleotides align to TRBD1. CDR3 size: 14 residues. Trimming at V came to 2 bases and at J to 8 bases, leaving 8 bases not matched to a gene. CDR1 and CDR2 from the germline V gene are KGHSH and LQKENI. The CDR3 DNA reads TGTGCCAGCTCACCATCCACAGGGACAGAGGGCTACACCTTC. Translating gives CASSPSTGTEGYTF.

Details on this clone: Distinct nucleotide sequences in the sample also encode this CDR3. The V and J genes are TRBV20-1 and TRBJ1-5; a weak D match, TRBD1 (5 bases). The CDR3 has 14 residues. The ends were cut back, 3 bases at V and 3 bases at J, with 12 bases in the middle. Germline CDR1 and CDR2: DFQATT and SNEGSKA (reference sequence). Here the CDR3 reads CSASGQGLNQPQHF. CDR3 bases: TGCAGTGCTAGTGGTCAGGGTCTCAATCAGCCCCAGCATTTT.

The chain employs TRBV9 and TRBJ1-5; TRBD1 might be the D (6 bases). The germline V gene encodes CDR1 SGDLS and CDR2 YYNGEE. The CDR3 totals 14 residues. The V gene lost 4 bases and the J gene lost 5 bases, with 13 bases spanning the gap. The CDR3 here is CASSPGTRDQPQHF. The CDR3 nucleotides read TGTGCCAGCAGCCCCGGGACAAGGGATCAGCCCCAGCATTTT.

The V gene is TRBV5-4, the J gene TRBJ1-2, with 10 nucleotides matching TRBD1. Trimming cost V 4 bases and J 3 bases; bases outside gene matches: 6. CDR3 length: 15 residues. Germline lookup yields CDR1 SGHNT and CDR2 YYREEE (reference sequence). The CDR3 is CASSPRDRGYYGYTF. CDR3 DNA sequence: TGTGCCAGCAGCCCGCGGGACAGGGGATACTATGGCTACACCTTC.